The clone carrying this T cell receptor (beta chain) was seen repeatedly, ten times or more. Its matching antigen is unknown. MiXCR, applied by TCRdb to the RACE reads, yields one record per CDR3 protein. The sample contains more than 75,000 distinct CDR3 sequences, 9.3% of which appear only once. Trimming took 4 bases from V and 6 from J, leaving 12 bases between them. The CDR3 sequence is 12 residues long. Looked up from germline, CDR1 is SQVTM and CDR2 is ANQGSEA. Time point: patch test 2, 6 weeks after DPC sensitization. Treatment: therapeutic diphenylcyclopropenone sensitization with weekly scalp DPC. Blood draws came first, before each patch test. The data stem from a study of human T cells and chemical hapten exposure. Study-level results: Expanded TCRs clustered into significantly more large CDR3 similarity groups than controls, the analysis revealed. No shift was seen in TCRs above 1 in 1000 frequency with DPC sensitization. Having alopecia, donors may respond immunologically unlike healthy people.

The V call is TRBV29-1, the J call TRBJ1-1, with D hard to call. This specimen consisted of whole blood, obtained in connection with sensitization to the hapten diphenylcyclopropenone (DPC). This sequence originates from a woman aged 40 to 55 with alopecia areata. Some clones in this sample may be carry-over from other donors' samples. CDR3 residues: CSVVKGPSEAFF. The CDR3 DNA reads TGCAGCGTTGTGAAAGGGCCCTCTGAAGCTTTCTTT. Using reference TRBV29-1 and TRBJ1-1 for the parts outside the CDR3, the full variable domain is SAVISQKPSRDICQRGTSLTIQCQVDSQVTMMFWYRQQPGQSLTLIATANQGSEATYESGFVIDKFPISRPNLTFSTLTVSNMSPEDSSIYLCSVVKGPSEAFFGQGTRLTVV.